The subject of this entry is one T cell receptor beta chain. The antigen is not known. A read error may account for a junction end that differs from germline. The data stem from a study of shared clonotypes between healthy human individuals. General observations from the study: Between several donors, naive CD4 clonotypes were shared at a level of about 5%.

The method was immunoSEQ multiplex PCR; TCRdb's version includes in-frame clones alone and lacks a portion of them. The sample lists about 960,000 clones, 60% to 85% seen once, with over 1.3% in the top ten. All participating donors were Caucasian adults from Nashville, Tennessee. Germline V gene sequence: CDR1 MNHNS, CDR2 SASEGT. The CDR3 spans 12 residues. The V and J genes are TRBV6-1 and TRBJ1-5; possibly TRBD1 for D (5 bases). The TCR sequence derives from a man aged 18-30 years in good health. Material for sequencing was memory CD4+ T cells sorted from blood. Subset: CD45RA-negative fraction. The CDR3 DNA is TGTGCCAGCAGGGGGGACCCTCAGGCCCAGCATTTT. Its protein product is CASRGDPQAQHF.